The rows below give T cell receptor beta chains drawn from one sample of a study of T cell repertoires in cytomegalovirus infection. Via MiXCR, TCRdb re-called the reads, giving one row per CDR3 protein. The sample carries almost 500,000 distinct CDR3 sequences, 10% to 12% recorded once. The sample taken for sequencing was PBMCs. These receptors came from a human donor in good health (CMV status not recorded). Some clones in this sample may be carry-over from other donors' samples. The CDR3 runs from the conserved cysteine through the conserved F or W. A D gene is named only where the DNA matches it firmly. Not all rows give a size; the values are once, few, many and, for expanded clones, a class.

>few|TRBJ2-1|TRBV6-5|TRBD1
CASSFLTGGFYNEQFF
TGTGCCAGCAGTTTTTTGACAGGGGGCTTTTACAATGAGCAGTTCTTC
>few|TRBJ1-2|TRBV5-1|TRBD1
CASSPRQGDGYTF
TGCGCCAGCAGCCCCAGACAGGGTGATGGCTACACCTTC
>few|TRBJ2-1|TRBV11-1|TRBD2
CASSLTSGFYNEQFF
TGTGCCAGCAGCCTGACTAGCGGATTCTACAATGAGCAGTTCTTC
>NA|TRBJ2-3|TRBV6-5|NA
CASSYSSPGQASTDTQYF
TGTGCCAGCAGTTACTCGTCCCCCGGGCAAGCTAGCACAGATACGCAGTATTTT
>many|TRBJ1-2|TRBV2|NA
CASKDGGGYTF
TGTGCCAGCAAGGATGGGGGCGGCTACACCTTC
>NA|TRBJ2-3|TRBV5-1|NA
CASSLGGSAGTQYF
TGCGCCAGCAGCTTAGGCGGCTCAGCGGGTACGCAGTATTTT
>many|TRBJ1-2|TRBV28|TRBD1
CAITDREDYGYTF
TGTGCCATCACGGACAGGGAAGACTATGGCTACACCTTC
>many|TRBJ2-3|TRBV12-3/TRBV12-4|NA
CASSFLLGGTQYF
TGTGCCAGCAGTTTTCTCCTCGGAGGTACGCAGTATTTT
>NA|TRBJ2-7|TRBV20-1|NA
CSARAPRLTSYEQYF
TGCAGTGCTAGAGCCCCGAGGTTAACCTCCTACGAGCAGTACTTC
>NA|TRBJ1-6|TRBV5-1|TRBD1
CASSLMGQRNSALHF
TGCGCCAGCAGCTTGATGGGACAGAGAAATTCAGCCCTCCACTTT
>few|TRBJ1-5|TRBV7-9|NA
CASSPQWTNQPQHF
TGTGCCAGCAGCCCCCAATGGACAAATCAGCCCCAGCATTTT
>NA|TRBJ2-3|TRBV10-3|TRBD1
CAIHPEDRTSTDTQYF
TGTGCCATCCACCCAGAGGACAGGACCAGCACAGATACGCAGTATTTT
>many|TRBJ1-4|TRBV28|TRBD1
CASSSLDGTGVNEKLFF
TGTGCCAGCAGTTCCCTCGACGGGACAGGGGTTAATGAAAAACTGTTTTTT
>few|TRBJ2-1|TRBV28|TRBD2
CASTAGGGNEQFF
TGTGCCAGCACAGCGGGGGGGGGGAATGAGCAGTTCTTC
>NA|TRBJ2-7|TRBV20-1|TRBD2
CSARSGTSGAYEQYF
TGCAGTGCTAGGTCCGGCACTAGCGGGGCCTACGAGCAGTACTTC
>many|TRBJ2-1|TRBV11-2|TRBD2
CASSLDPFSPSGRAGYNEQFF
TGTGCCAGCAGCTTAGACCCTTTTTCTCCTAGCGGGAGGGCCGGGTACAATGAGCAGTTCTTC